These T cell receptor beta chains were read from a single sample in a study of OX40 agonist ivuxolimab in advanced cancers. Using immunoSEQ multiplex PCR, the repertoire was profiled, and TCRdb retains in-frame clones only, with some absent. The repertoire holds more than 90,000 clones, with about 86% as singletons. The sample was CD4+ or CD8+ T cells sorted from blood, taken in a trial of the OX40 agonist ivuxolimab. Every receptor here comes from an adult with an advanced solid tumor such as melanoma, head and neck, liver or kidney cancer. Each CDR3 is given with its conserved first and last residue.

CASSLGGQGAQYSNQPQHF	TRBV7-2	TRBJ1-5	19
CASSNSGVRNQPQHF	TRBV27	TRBJ1-5	15
CASSRTSGGQETQYF	TRBV5-6	TRBJ2-5	15
CATSRPGANYGYTF	TRBV15	TRBJ1-2	14
CASSLGQGAAGELFF	TRBV5-1	TRBJ2-2	15
CASRRTGKAFF	TRBV6-5	TRBJ1-1	11
CATRWGLAGNTDTQYF	TRBV15	TRBJ2-3	16
CASSGQGLDEQFF	TRBV7-2	TRBJ2-1	13
CASRRGAYGYTF	TRBV28	TRBJ1-2	12
CASSLGPGRSHSTDTQYF	TRBV11-2	TRBJ2-3	18
CSVSRSDRVNTEAFF	TRBV29-1	TRBJ1-1	15
CASSLNRRNTGELFF	TRBV2	TRBJ2-2	15
CASSPQGAFGNTIYF	TRBV18	TRBJ1-3	15
CATSREKAGVEQFF	TRBV15	TRBJ2-1	14
CASGRDRGIYNEQFF	TRBV12-5	TRBJ2-1	15
CASSRGSSYNEQFF	TRBV6-5	TRBJ2-1	14
CASSGLAGVRMYEQYF	TRBV2	TRBJ2-7	16
CASRRGDRSQFYSNQPQHF	TRBV9	TRBJ1-5	19
CASSLGRMGGAAYEQYF	TRBV7-2	TRBJ2-7	17
CASSATGTYTEAFF	TRBV28	TRBJ1-1	14
CASSEQVATPRLKSSYNEQFF	TRBV2	TRBJ2-1	21
CASSLRLRGHKTYEQYF	TRBV7-2	TRBJ2-7	17
CASSGAGGQPQHF	TRBV6-1	TRBJ1-5	13
CASGSNQPQHF	TRBV28	TRBJ1-5	11
CASSYNRAQENEQFF	TRBV5-1	TRBJ2-1	15
CASSPHSYEQYF	TRBV7-8	TRBJ2-7	12
CASSMGSDQPQHF	TRBV18	TRBJ1-5	13
CASSTFQETQYF	TRBV18	TRBJ2-5	12
CSVGTNTEAFF	TRBV29-1	TRBJ1-1	11
CASRISGVGDTQYF	TRBV10-2	TRBJ2-3	14
CSAASKETQYF	TRBV20-1	TRBJ2-5	11
CASSGGAGVYNEQFF	TRBV6-1	TRBJ2-1	15
CASSGQGSYNEQFF	TRBV7-9	TRBJ2-1	14